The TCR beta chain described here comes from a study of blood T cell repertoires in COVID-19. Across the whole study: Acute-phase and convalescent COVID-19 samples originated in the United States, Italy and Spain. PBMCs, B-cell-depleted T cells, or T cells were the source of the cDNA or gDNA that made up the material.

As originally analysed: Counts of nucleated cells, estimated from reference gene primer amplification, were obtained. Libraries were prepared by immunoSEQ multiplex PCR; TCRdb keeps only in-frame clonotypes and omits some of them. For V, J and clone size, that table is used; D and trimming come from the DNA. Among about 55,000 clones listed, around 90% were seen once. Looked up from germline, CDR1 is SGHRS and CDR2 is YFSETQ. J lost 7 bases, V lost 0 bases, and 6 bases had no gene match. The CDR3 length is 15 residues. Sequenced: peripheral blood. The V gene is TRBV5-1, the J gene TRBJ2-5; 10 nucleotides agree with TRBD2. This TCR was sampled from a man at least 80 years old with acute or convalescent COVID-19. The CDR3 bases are TGCGCCAGCAGCTTGGATCGAGCGGGGGGGCGGACCCAGTACTTC. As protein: CASSLDRAGGRTQYF.